This T cell receptor (beta chain) was captured in a study of T cell changes during pregnancy in multiple sclerosis. Trimming cost V 5 bases and J 0 bases; bases outside gene matches: 3. Germline CDR1 is SEHNR and CDR2 is FQNEAQ (reference sequence). This CDR3 contains 15 residues. The table came from immunoSEQ multiplex PCR; TCRdb's copy has only in-frame clones and leaves some out. The repertoire has roughly 80,000 clones, just over 90% of them found once; the top ten carry 1.4%. The chain links TRBV7-9 to TRBJ2-2; 7 bases agree with TRBD2. Here the sequenced sample was peripheral blood, taken before pregnancy. This receptor was taken from a female donor with multiple sclerosis, enrolled in a pregnancy study. This chain's CDR3 is CASSPGGPNTGELFF. The CDR3 bases are TGTGCCAGCAGCCCGGGGGGTCCGAACACCGGGGAGCTGTTTTTT. Combining the CDR3 with reference TRBV7-9 and TRBJ2-2 gives the whole variable domain DTGVSQNPRHKITKRGQNVTFRCDPISEHNRLYWYRQTLGQGPEFLTYFQNEAQLEKSRLLSDRFSAERPKGSFSTLEIQRTEQGDSAMYLCASSPGGPNTGELFFGEGSRLTVL.